Below, 7 T cell receptor beta chains from the same sample are listed, as sequenced in a study of cytomegalovirus exposure and HLA in healthy donors (dated by TCRdb to between 2016 and 2019). The protocol used for the library was the immunoSEQ multiplex PCR assay. Sourced from immuneACCESS, this table was stored by TCRdb with only in-frame sequences that have V and J called. A share of the clones is absent; for the studies checked, an unresolved V gene accounts for under half, and the remainder has no known explanation. The sample table contains hundreds of thousands of clones; only one count was recorded for roughly 87% of them. Of the sample, more than 10% falls within the top ten clones. Material: PBMCs. These receptors came from a man younger than 30 in good health and CMV-seropositive.

The rearrangement links TRBV27 to TRBJ2-7, with D tentatively TRBD1 (6 bases). Trimming shortened V by 3 bases and J by 3 bases, and 9 bases separated the two germline ends. Germline V gene lookup returns CDR1 MNHEY and CDR2 SMNVEV (reference sequence). CDR3 length: 13 amino acids. CDR3 DNA: TGTGCCAGCAGTTTGACAGGCAGCTACGAGCAGTACTTC. It codes for CASSLTGSYEQYF.

This clone was found once. This chain joins TRBV6-1 and TRBJ1-2, with TRBD1 matching over 10 bases. Per the germline V gene, CDR1 is MNHNS and CDR2 is SASEGT. This CDR3 is 15 amino acids long. The trim removed 2 bases at V and 7 bases at J, leaving 7 bases unmatched. The CDR3 reads CASSEPGQGIGGYTF. The CDR3 DNA reads TGTGCCAGCAGTGAACCGGGACAGGGGATAGGTGGCTACACCTTC.

Points on this clone: At the DNA level, this CDR3 is encoded by other sequences in the same sample as well. The rearrangement joins TRBV7-9 to TRBJ2-7, with TRBD2 identical over 14 bases. CDR1 and CDR2 from the germline V gene are SEHNR and FQNEAQ (reference sequence). The CDR3 runs to 14 residues. The V segment lost 4 bases and the J segment 6 bases; nucleotides outside the gene matches: 2. The CDR3 sequence: CASSSGLAGGEQYF. The DNA for the CDR3 is TGTGCCAGCAGCTCTGGACTAGCGGGAGGCGAGCAGTACTTC.

The genes are TRBV27 and TRBJ2-7; 9 bases agree with TRBD1. Germline values: CDR1 MNHEY, CDR2 SMNVEV (reference sequence). The length of the CDR3 is 11 residues. Trimming at V came to 6 bases and at J to 10 bases, leaving 4 bases not matched to a gene. CDR3 protein: CASSTGGTQYF. The CDR3 bases are TGTGCCAGCAGCACAGGGGGCACACAGTACTTC.

This chain links TRBV6-1 with TRBJ1-3; 12 bases align to TRBD1. Germline V gene data show CDR1 as MNHNS and CDR2 as SASEGT. V was pared by 2 bases and J by 6 bases, with 8 bases of the junction left unmatched. This CDR3 has 17 residues. CDR3 sequence (DNA): TGTGCCAGCAGTGAACGTGGGGACAGGGGGCGCGAAAACACCATATATTTT. Translating gives CASSERGDRGRENTIYF.

The rearrangement links TRBV13 to TRBJ1-2, with TRBD1 identical over 9 bases. In germline, CDR1 is PRHDT, CDR2 FYEKMQ (reference sequence). Losses at the gene ends were 2 bases for V and 8 bases for J; bases not matched to a gene: 6. The CDR3 extends over 14 amino acids. Here the CDR3 reads CASSLRDRVWGYTF. The CDR3 DNA sequence: TGTGCCAGCAGCTTACGGGACAGGGTTTGGGGCTACACCTTC.

J is TRBJ1-1 and V is TRBV10-3; TRBD1 matches 7 bases. The CDR3 contains 16 residues. Per the germline V gene, CDR1 is ENHRY and CDR2 is SYGVKD. The V and J ends lost 2 bases and 5 bases, in that order; junction bases with no gene match: 11. CDR3 residues: CAISEPTRQGTTEAFF. In DNA form, the CDR3 reads TGTGCCATCAGTGAGCCCACTAGACAGGGAACGACTGAAGCTTTCTTT.